The rows below give T cell receptor beta chains drawn from one sample of a study of cytomegalovirus exposure and HLA in healthy donors. The table came from immunoSEQ multiplex PCR; TCRdb's copy has only in-frame clones and leaves some out. The sample consists of 160,000 or so clones, about 83% of them appearing once. Material for sequencing was PBMCs. These receptors were obtained from a woman aged 30 to 39 in good health and CMV-seronegative. Each CDR3 is given with its conserved first and last residue. A D gene is named only where the DNA matches it firmly. Where a row states a size, it is once, few, many or the class of an expanded clone; other rows omit it.

TRBJ2-3 TRBD2 . TRBV7-6 CASSSTSGGPWYF TGTGCCAGCAGCTCGACTAGCGGGGGACCTTGGTATTTT
TRBJ2-2 . . TRBV29-1 CSVDGQSNTGELFF TGCAGCGTTGACGGACAGTCGAACACCGGGGAGCTGTTTTTT
TRBJ2-7 TRBD1 . TRBV5-1 CASSGTERAYEQYF TGCGCCAGCAGCGGGACAGAGAGGGCCTACGAGCAGTACTTC
TRBJ2-1 . . TRBV28 CASSSAPRGGEQFF TGTGCCAGCAGTAGTGCCCCCAGGGGCGGGGAGCAGTTCTTC
TRBJ1-2 . . TRBV5-1 CASSLNHGDWGYTF TGCGCCAGCAGCCTAAACCACGGGGATTGGGGCTACACCTTC
TRBJ1-1 . many TRBV5-1 CASSGPTALNTEAFF TGCGCCAGCAGCGGCCCGACAGCGTTAAACACTGAAGCTTTCTTT
TRBJ2-7 . . TRBV7-8 CASSPPPVARSYEQYF TGTGCCAGCAGCCCCCCTCCAGTGGCTAGATCCTACGAGCAGTACTTC
TRBJ1-1 . few TRBV6-5 CASSYQGVETEAFF TGTGCCAGCAGTTATCAGGGTGTCGAAACTGAAGCTTTCTTT
TRBJ1-5 . . TRBV2 CASRDYSPQPQHF TGTGCCAGCAGGGACTACAGTCCACAGCCCCAGCATTTT
TRBJ1-5 . . TRBV7-9 CASSLAGQPQHF TGTGCCAGCAGCTTGGCGGGTCAGCCCCAGCATTTT
TRBJ2-1 TRBD2 . TRBV4-3 CASSQVAGGAYEQFF TGCGCCAGCAGCCAAGTGGCGGGGGGTGCCTATGAGCAGTTCTTC
TRBJ1-2 . . TRBV5-1 CASSLDQGVYGYTF TGCGCCAGCAGCTTGGACCAGGGTGTCTATGGCTACACCTTC
TRBJ2-5 TRBD2 . TRBV27 CASSLLGRGQETQYF TGTGCCAGCAGTTTATTGGGGCGGGGGCAAGAGACCCAGTACTTC
TRBJ1-5 TRBD1 . TRBV28 CASSGQGNQPQHF TGTGCCAGCAGCGGACAGGGCAATCAGCCCCAGCATTTT
TRBJ1-2 . . TRBV25-1 CASSAPPEYGYTF TGTGCCAGCAGTGCGCCCCCGGAGTATGGCTACACCTTC
TRBJ2-2 TRBD1 . TRBV19 CAGRDRANTGELFF TGTGCCGGCCGGGACAGGGCGAACACCGGGGAGCTGTTTTTT
TRBJ2-5 . . TRBV28 CASSFFQNQETQYF TGTGCCAGCAGTTTCTTTCAGAACCAAGAGACCCAGTACTTC
TRBJ2-5 . once TRBV4-1 CASSQDSGLLGETQYF TGCGCCAGCAGCCAAGACTCGGGACTGCTGGGAGAGACCCAGTACTTC
TRBJ2-5 TRBD2 . TRBV5-1 CASSLRWGGETQYF TGCGCCAGCAGCTTGCGCTGGGGGGGGGAGACCCAGTACTTC
TRBJ1-5 TRBD1 . TRBV6-1 CASSHGTDQYQPQHF TGTGCCAGCAGCCATGGGACAGATCAATATCAGCCCCAGCATTTT
TRBJ2-6 . . TRBV7-2 CASTVSGANVLTF TGTGCCAGCACTGTTTCTGGGGCCAACGTCCTGACTTTC
TRBJ1-2 TRBD1 . TRBV4-1 CASSRNRGYGYTF TGCGCCAGCAGCCGAAACAGGGGCTATGGCTACACCTTC
TRBJ1-4 . . TRBV12-1 CASRSRVVRKEKLFF TGTGCCAGCAGATCTAGAGTGGTGAGGAAGGAAAAACTGTTTTTT
TRBJ1-2 TRBD1 . TRBV18 CASSRTGGFDYGYTF TGTGCCAGCTCCCGGACAGGGGGCTTCGACTATGGCTACACCTTC
TRBJ1-1 TRBD1 . TRBV30 CAWSSRGRGVGTEAFF TGTGCCTGGAGTAGCAGGGGGCGCGGAGTGGGAACTGAAGCTTTCTTT
TRBJ2-7 . . TRBV5-8 CASSLGFGQHSYEQYF TGTGCCAGCAGCTTGGGGTTTGGACAACACTCCTACGAGCAGTACTTC
TRBJ2-5 . . TRBV7-9 CASSPPGGETQYF TGTGCCAGCAGCCCACCAGGGGGGGAGACCCAGTACTTC
TRBJ2-4 . . TRBV7-2 CASSDGGLAKNIQYF TGTGCCAGCAGTGACGGGGGATTAGCCAAAAACATTCAGTACTTC
TRBJ2-1 TRBD2 once TRBV19 CASSISGMMDEQFF TGTGCCAGTAGCATTAGCGGGATGATGGATGAGCAGTTCTTC
TRBJ2-7 TRBD1 . TRBV27 CASSLGTGGFNEQYF TGTGCCAGCAGTTTAGGGACAGGGGGCTTCAACGAGCAGTACTTC
TRBJ1-4 TRBD1 few TRBV7-9 CASSWDRGTNEKLFF TGTGCCAGCAGTTGGGACAGGGGGACGAATGAAAAACTGTTTTTT
TRBJ1-2 TRBD1 . TRBV5-1 CASSSLYRGVDGYTF TGCGCCAGCAGCTCGTTATACAGGGGGGTGGATGGCTACACCTTC
TRBJ1-3 . . TRBV15 CATRQASGNTIYF TGTGCCACCAGACAGGCCTCTGGAAACACCATATATTTT
TRBJ2-1 TRBD2 . TRBV29-1 CSVGAGGGARNEQFF TGCAGCGTGGGTGCGGGCGGGGGGGCCAGGAATGAGCAGTTCTTC
TRBJ1-1 . . TRBV4-1 CASSQVGGNTEAFF TGCGCCAGCAGCCAAGTAGGAGGGAACACTGAAGCTTTCTTT
TRBJ2-1 TRBD2 few TRBV6-5 CASSYSPSGGSEQFF TGTGCCAGCAGTTACTCTCCTAGCGGGGGGTCTGAGCAGTTCTTC
TRBJ2-1 TRBD2 . TRBV6-4 CASSDSGAGGRGGEQFF TGTGCCAGCAGTGACTCGGGGGCGGGAGGACGTGGAGGGGAGCAGTTCTTC
TRBJ1-2 TRBD1 . TRBV5-1 CASSWGTGGGGGYTF TGCGCCAGCAGCTGGGGGACAGGGGGCGGTGGTGGCTACACCTTC
TRBJ1-2 . . TRBV7-9 CASTLRVDGYTF TGTGCCAGCACGCTTCGCGTGGATGGCTACACCTTC
TRBJ2-3 TRBD2 . TRBV4-3 CASSQIAGGRTDTQYF TGCGCCAGCAGCCAAATAGCGGGGGGGCGCACAGATACGCAGTATTTT
TRBJ2-7 . . TRBV27 CASSLSLRGYSYEQYF TGTGCCAGCAGTTTAAGTTTGCGGGGCTATTCCTACGAGCAGTACTTC
TRBJ1-5 . . TRBV7-8 CASSLGAGDQPQHF TGTGCCAGCAGCTTAGGTGCGGGCGATCAGCCCCAGCATTTT
TRBJ2-7 TRBD1 . TRBV29-1 CSVVGQGSYEQYF TGCAGCGTTGTAGGACAGGGGTCCTACGAGCAGTACTTC
TRBJ2-2 . . TRBV7-9 CASSLEGAGELFF TGTGCCAGCAGCTTAGAAGGGGCCGGGGAGCTGTTTTTT
TRBJ2-7 TRBD2 . TRBV5-1 CASSPGLAGVEQYF TGCGCCAGCAGCCCTGGACTAGCGGGAGTTGAGCAGTACTTC
TRBJ1-4 . . TRBV7-9 CASSRTGPEKLFF TGTGCCAGCAGCCGTACAGGGCCGGAAAAACTGTTTTTT
TRBJ2-7 TRBD2 . TRBV4-2 CASSPPRRETGGLGAGVTNEQYF TGTGCCAGCAGCCCACCCCGGCGGGAGACAGGAGGGTTGGGAGCGGGAGTAACAAACGAGCAGTACTTC
TRBJ2-5 . . TRBV27 CASSLLGQQETQYF TGTGCCAGCAGTTTACTGGGACAACAAGAGACCCAGTACTTC
TRBJ1-2 . . TRBV29-1 CSVVGHDSNYGYTF TGCAGCGTTGTTGGTCACGACAGTAACTATGGCTACACCTTC
TRBJ2-3 TRBD2 . TRBV9 CASSKTSGRALNTDTQYF TGTGCCAGCAGCAAAACTAGCGGGAGGGCCCTTAACACAGATACGCAGTATTTT
TRBJ1-2 TRBD1 . TRBV19 CASSIRPDRNYGYTF TGTGCCAGTAGTATAAGGCCGGACAGGAACTATGGCTACACCTTC
TRBJ2-7 TRBD1 . TRBV19 CASGNVGQGSYEQYF TGTGCCAGTGGAAACGTCGGACAGGGGTCCTACGAGCAGTACTTC
TRBJ1-2 . . TRBV7-9 CASSLARADYGYTF TGTGCCAGCAGCTTAGCGCGGGCAGACTATGGCTACACCTTC
TRBJ2-7 TRBD2 . TRBV27 CASSTPGTSSHEQYF TGTGCCAGCAGTACCCCCGGGACTAGCAGCCACGAGCAGTACTTC